The table lists the clone carrying this TCR beta chain with a count of one. The record originates from a study of regulatory T cells in long-lasting Graves disease. Documented time point: persistent/refractory GD, antithyroid drugs over 5 years with positive TRAb. Extracted PBMC RNA gave rise to the TCR library. Library construction for TCR beta used iRepertoire HTBI primers and Arm-PCR of CDR3 regions. Using its own MiXCR run on the multiplex PCR reads, TCRdb lists one record per CDR3 protein. In the table there are 500,000 to 800,000 distinct CDR3 sequences, 30% of which are singletons. The CDR3 runs 16 residues. V was pared by 5 bases and J by 2 bases, with 11 bases of the junction left unmatched. CDR1 is MDHEN and CDR2 is SYDVKM in the germline V gene.

Sequencing used peripheral blood mononuclear cells (PBMCs), obtained when the disease was refractory, from a patient treated with antithyroid drugs. V and J are TRBV28 and TRBJ2-5; 7 bases are shared with TRBD1. The TCR was taken from a female donor with Graves disease. The CDR3 DNA follows: TGTGCCAGCAGTCTAAAAACAGGGGCCCCACAAGAGACCCAGTACTTC. This gives the protein CASSLKTGAPQETQYF.